The 5 T cell receptor beta chains given below trace back to one sample, sequenced in a study of blood T cell repertoires in COVID-19 (dated by TCRdb to the early 2020s). Libraries were constructed by the immunoSEQ multiplex PCR assay. TCRdb took this table from immuneACCESS and kept in-frame rearrangements with V and J called. Such tables lack part of the clones; where checked against another copy, unresolved V genes explain under half of the gap, and the rest is unexplained. For this sample there are 250,000 or so clones; approximately 90% appear just once. Roughly 4.3% of the sample is taken by the ten largest. Sequenced sample: PBMCs or T cells enriched from blood (not recorded which). These receptors were obtained from a woman aged 25 to 45 with acute COVID-19.

The chain employs TRBV2 and TRBJ1-5; TRBD1 matches 7 bases. The CDR3 is 16 amino acids. The trim removed 4 bases at V and 6 bases at J, leaving 12 bases unmatched. Germline V gene sequence: CDR1 SNHLY, CDR2 FYNNEI. CDR3 bases: TGTGCCAGCAGTGGGGGAAGGGGACAGTCGGGTCAGCCCCAGCATTTT. Translation gives CASSGGRGQSGQPQHF.

This clone appeared a single time. The rearrangement joins TRBV13 to TRBJ2-3; 12 bases are shared with TRBD2. The CDR3 is 14 amino acids. Germline trimming cut 6 bases from V and 7 bases from J; bases unmatched to any gene: 5. Germline CDR1 reads PRHDT; CDR2 reads FYEKMQ (reference sequence). The CDR3 here is CASRETSGRHTQYF. The CDR3 coding sequence is TGTGCCAGCAGGGAGACTAGCGGGAGACATACGCAGTATTTT.

The chain couples TRBV10-3 to TRBJ2-7, with 14 bases that match TRBD2. This CDR3 is 16 amino acids long. The J segment lost 5 bases and the V segment lost 2 bases, leaving 5 bases of the junction unmatched. The V gene's germline CDR1 is ENHRY and CDR2 SYGVKD. This CDR3 is CAISETGTSGRDEQYF. CDR3 coding DNA: TGTGCCATCAGTGAGACGGGGACTAGCGGGAGAGACGAGCAGTACTTC.

The chain employs TRBV19 and TRBJ2-5, with 8 nucleotides matching TRBD2. Germline-derived CDR1 and CDR2 are LNHDA and SQIVND (reference sequence). Trimming cost V 7 bases and J 0 bases; bases outside gene matches: 10. CDR3 length equals 16 residues. CDR3 coding DNA: TGTGCCAGTAACCTCCGGGGAGCGGGAGACCAAGAGACCCAGTACTTC. Protein product: CASNLRGAGDQETQYF.

The V call is TRBV7-9, the J call TRBJ1-1; D possibly corresponds to TRBD1 (6 bases). Germline CDR1 is SEHNR and CDR2 is FQNEAQ (reference sequence). The CDR3 has 14 residues. Trimming cost V 3 bases and J 0 bases, with 8 bases left between them. CDR3 nucleotides: TGTGCCAGCAGCTTTCAGGGGATGAACACTGAAGCTTTCTTT. Amino acid sequence: CASSFQGMNTEAFF.